The T cell receptor beta chain described here comes from a study of blood T cells in healthy people across ages. V lost 5 bases to trimming and J lost 6 bases, with 26 bases between them. CDR1 DFQATT and CDR2 SNEGSKA come from the germline V gene (reference sequence). The CDR3 runs to 17 residues. A second PCR, run for roughly 7 to 11 cycles, used a sample-barcoded 5' primer plus a J-beta primer mix. TCRdb independently ran MiXCR on the 5' RACE reads; one entry per CDR3 protein. The sample records over a million distinct CDR3 sequences, around 39% being singletons. The sequence came from a woman in her late teens or twenties in good health. Source material: blood. This sequence joins TRBV20-1 and TRBJ2-1; TRBD1 or TRBD2 may be the D gene (5 bases each). In DNA, the CDR3 is TGCAGTGCTCAGGGAGCTATTTCGGGAACGGCCGTCAATGAGCAGTTCTTC. Translated: CSAQGAISGTAVNEQFF.